This record looks at one T cell receptor (beta chain) sequence and its context. Its antigen is unidentified. The data belong to a study of cytomegalovirus exposure and HLA in healthy donors. Overall study context: Around 86 million unique TCRs, all from HLA-typed donors, were included in an early release of the data.

PCR primers comprised 60 Vbeta and 13 Jbeta primers. Sequencing was performed with immunoSEQ multiplex PCR; in TCRdb, only in-frame clones are kept and a portion is missing. The repertoire includes 180,000 or so clones, about 82% of them detected once, and about 0.76% sits in the top ten. Findings and limits, study-wide: Association with HLA alleles at 0.05 false discovery rate was found for 16,951 TCR beta sequences in a later analysis. A missense DCLRE1C variant was associated with V- and J-gene trimming of TCR beta chains in a later analysis, and an independent cohort replicated the association.

The sample comprised PBMCs. The sequence was collected from a woman between 18 and 30 years old in good health and CMV-seronegative.

CDR3 DNA sequence: TGTGCCAGCAGCCCCCATGGGGACCCTCAGGGGCAGCCCCAGCATTTT. Translation: CASSPHGDPQGQPQHF. This rearrangement joins TRBV7-2 to TRBJ1-5, with D possibly matching TRBD1 (6 bases). Germline V gives CDR1 SGHTA, CDR2 FQGNSA. This CDR3 has 16 amino acids. V lost 5 bases, J lost 7 bases, and 21 bases lay in between. Supplemented by reference TRBV7-2 and TRBJ1-5, the full variable domain reads GAGVSQSPSNKVTEKGKDVELRCDPISGHTALYWYRQSLGQGLEFLIYFQGNSAPDKSGLPSDRFSAERTGGSVSTLTIQRTQQEDSAVYLCASSPHGDPQGQPQHFGDGTRLSIL.